Each of the 5 T cell receptor beta chains below was sequenced from the same sample in a study of molecular identifiers for immune sequencing clone quantification. TCRdb reprocessed the PCR reads with MiXCR, giving one entry per CDR3 protein. The sample lists about 65,000 distinct CDR3 sequences; under 20% were seen once. Sequenced material: naive CD8+ T cells from blood, with Jurkat cell RNA spiked in. Specified subset: FACS-sorted CD8+CD4-CCR7+CD45RA+ naive T cells. These receptors came from a human donor in good health. Some libraries in this study had Jurkat cell RNA spiked in.

This chain links TRBV9 with TRBJ2-3; tentatively, D is TRBD2 (6 bases). The CDR3 has 15 amino acids. Trimming removed 4 bases from V and 2 bases from J, with 14 bases in between. Germline V gene lookup returns CDR1 SGDLS and CDR2 YYNGEE. The DNA of the CDR3 is TGTGCCAGCAGCCCCTTAGAGGGACTCACAGATACGCAGTATTTT. Translation: CASSPLEGLTDTQYF.

On this clonotype: A read error is possible here, since a much larger clone lies one base away. The chain joins TRBV6-5 to TRBJ1-2; 10 positions agree with TRBD1. This CDR3 has 14 amino acids. V was pared by 5 bases and J by 6 bases, with 6 bases of the junction left unmatched. From germline, CDR1 is MNHEY and CDR2 SVGAGI. The chain's CDR3 is CASSPMTGGDGYTF. CDR3 nucleotides: TGTGCCAGCAGTCCCATGACAGGGGGCGATGGCTACACCTTC.

This clonotype was counted at least ten times. This sequence joins TRBV4-1 and TRBJ1-6; D is uncertain. Trimming stripped 1 base from V and 11 bases from J, with 9 bases between. Germline CDR1 reads MGHRA; CDR2 reads YSYEKL. CDR3 size: 13 residues. CDR3 nucleotides: TGCGCCAGCAGCCAAGTTGCGGGCCCACCCCTCCACTTT. It encodes CASSQVAGPPLHF.

Ten or more counts support this clonotype. V is TRBV13 and J is TRBJ2-7, with TRBD1 matching 8 bases. The junction had 11 bases not matched to a gene; V was cut back by 5 bases and J by 5 bases. CDR1 is PRHDT and CDR2 is FYEKMQ in the germline V gene (reference sequence). The CDR3 runs 15 residues. The CDR3 DNA is TGTGCCAGCAGCCTAATCTCGACAGGGGCTGACGAGCAGTACTTC. Its translation: CASSLISTGADEQYF.

Only a few counts were recorded for this clonotype. A much larger clone differs by one base, so this may be a read error. CDR3 bases: TGTGCCAGCAGCCCGGGACTAGTAACAGATACGCAGTATTTT. Translated: CASSPGLVTDTQYF. V gene TRBV7-7 combines with J gene TRBJ2-3; 8 bases line up with TRBD2. This CDR3 has 14 amino acids. The germline V gene has CDR1 SSHAT and CDR2 FNYEAQ (reference sequence). With V trimmed by 5 bases and J by 3 bases, 4 bases remained unmatched.